What follows is one T cell receptor beta chain and its context. The data were obtained in a study of blood T cell repertoires in COVID-19. Study details: Sites in the United States, Italy and Spain provided acute and convalescent COVID-19 samples. Sources were T cells, B-cell-depleted T cells, or PBMCs; the material itself was cDNA or gDNA.

Per the germline V gene, CDR1 is SGHTA and CDR2 is FQGNSA. The CDR3 spans 16 residues. Trimming removed 1 base at V and 0 bases at J, with 7 bases between. A Seattle source enrolled patients during active infection and followed them longitudinally. Per the study methods: Reference gene primer amplification yielded estimated nucleated cell counts. Profiled with immunoSEQ multiplex PCR; TCRdb holds only in-frame clones, not every one. V and J calls plus clone size are reproduced from that table; the DNA served to infer D and trimming. The data contain under 250,000 clones, more than 85% of them singletons.

This chain uses TRBV7-2 with TRBJ2-6; the D is unclear. This clonotype was sampled from a man aged 60 to 75 with COVID-19, enrolled during active disease. Sequenced material: peripheral blood. As DNA, the CDR3 is TGTGCCAGCAGCTTAGTTCTACGCTCTGGGGCCAACGTCCTGACTTTC. Amino acid sequence: CASSLVLRSGANVLTF. The full variable domain, completed using reference TRBV7-2 and TRBJ2-6, is GAGVSQSPSNKVTEKGKDVELRCDPISGHTALYWYRQSLGQGLEFLIYFQGNSAPDKSGLPSDRFSAERTGGSVSTLTIQRTQQEDSAVYLCASSLVLRSGANVLTFGAGSRLTVL.